This TCR beta chain came from a study of shared clonotypes between healthy human individuals. Naive CD8 cells were CD45RO-negative, positively selected for CCR7, excluding terminally differentiated effector memory CD45RA+ cells. Profiled with immunoSEQ multiplex PCR; TCRdb holds only in-frame clones, not every one. The sample comprises about 2 million clones, about 94% of which are singletons, and around 1.1% rests with the top ten. The CDR3 spans 14 residues. J lost 5 bases, V lost 4 bases, and 7 bases had no gene match. Germline CDR1 and CDR2: SGHRS and YFSETQ. Input material: naive CD8+ T cells sorted from blood. The gene calls are TRBV5-1 and TRBJ2-7, with 9 bases identical to TRBD1. This TCR was sampled from a man between 18 and 35 years old in good health. CDR3: CASSAGDRVDEQYF. The DNA for the CDR3 is TGCGCCAGCAGCGCTGGGGACAGGGTGGACGAGCAGTACTTC.